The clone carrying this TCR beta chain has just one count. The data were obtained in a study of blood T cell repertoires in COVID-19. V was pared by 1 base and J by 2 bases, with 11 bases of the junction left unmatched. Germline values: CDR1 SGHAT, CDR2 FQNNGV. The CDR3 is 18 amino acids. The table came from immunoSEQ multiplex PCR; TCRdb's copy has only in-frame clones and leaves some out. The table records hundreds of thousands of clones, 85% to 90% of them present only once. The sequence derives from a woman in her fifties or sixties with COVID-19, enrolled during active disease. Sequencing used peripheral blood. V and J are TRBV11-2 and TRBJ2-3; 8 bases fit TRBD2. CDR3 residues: CASSLVGRLAGLTDTQYF. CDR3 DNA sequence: TGTGCCAGCAGCTTAGTGGGGCGCTTAGCGGGACTCACAGATACGCAGTATTTT.